These 19 T cell receptor beta chains were all obtained from the same sample, sequenced in a study of identical twins. TCRdb fed the 5' RACE reads into MiXCR, producing one record per CDR3 protein. This sample has more than 1.5 million distinct CDR3 sequences; about 32% occur once, and the top ten carry about 0.3%. The source material was cord blood. All receptors derive from a newborn girl in good health.

Note on this clonotype: The junction shows a germline mismatch at one end, possibly a read error. The gene calls are TRBV13 and TRBJ1-1; 8 bases line up with TRBD1. The CDR3 covers 15 residues. Per germline, CDR1 PRHDT and CDR2 FYEKMQ (reference sequence). The CDR3 coding sequence is TGTGCCAGCAGCTTAGCAACAGGGGGGAACGCTGAAGCTTTCTTT. Protein: CASSLATGGNAEAFF.

J is TRBJ1-4 and V is TRBV5-1; no clear D. Germline loops: CDR1 SGHRS, CDR2 YFSETQ. Trimming shortened V by 4 bases and J by 8 bases, and 15 bases separated the two germline ends. CDR3 length equals 14 residues. This CDR3 is CASSVDSPGEKLFF. The CDR3 DNA reads TGCGCCAGCAGCGTGGACTCCCCTGGGGAAAAACTGTTTTTT.

There are a few counts of this clonotype. V usage is TRBV29-1 and J usage is TRBJ1-2; 8 positions agree with TRBD1. Germline-derived CDR1 and CDR2 are SQVTM and ANQGSEA. This CDR3 has 12 amino acids. With V trimmed by 6 bases and J by 3 bases, 3 bases remained unmatched. CDR3 coding DNA: TGCAGCGTCCAGGGGGCTGACTATGGCTACACCTTC. Its protein product is CSVQGADYGYTF.

In regard to this clonotype: A single base separates this from a much larger clone, so it may be a read error. The chain is built from TRBV6-5 and TRBJ1-2, with 8 bases identical to TRBD1. Looked up from germline, CDR1 is MNHEY and CDR2 is SVGAGI. There are 14 residues in the CDR3. The DNA for the CDR3 is TGTGCCAGCAGTTACTCGGGGACAGGCTTTGGCTACATCTTC. Translation: CASSYSGTGFGYIF.

The gene calls are TRBV20-1 and TRBJ2-7; 8 bases match TRBD1. The germline V gene has CDR1 DFQATT and CDR2 SNEGSKA (reference sequence). The J segment lost 3 bases and the V segment lost 5 bases, leaving 6 bases of the junction unmatched. CDR3 size: 13 residues. Written as DNA, the CDR3 is TGCAGTGCTCCGGGACAGGTCAACTACGAGCAGTACTTC. It encodes CSAPGQVNYEQYF.

Comment on this clonotype: One base away lies a much larger clone, so this may be a sequencing read error. This chain joins TRBV20-1 and TRBJ2-5; a possible D gene is TRBD1 (5 bases). The CDR3 consists of 8 residues. Germline V CDR1 and CDR2: DFQATT, SNEGSKA (reference sequence). CDR3 in amino acids: CGASGQYF. The CDR3 DNA reads as TGCGGTGCTTCAGGGCAGTACTTC.

This chain links TRBV12-3 or TRBV12-4 with TRBJ2-1; TRBD2 matches 9 bases. This CDR3 has 17 amino acids. The V gene end was trimmed by 2 bases and the J gene end by 2 bases; junction bases not matched to a gene: 7. The CDR3 sequence: CASSLPWASGAYNEQFF. For the CDR3, the DNA is TGTGCCAGCAGTTTACCCTGGGCTAGCGGGGCCTACAATGAGCAGTTCTTC.

The gene calls are TRBV5-6 and TRBJ2-7, with 8 bases aligning to TRBD1. V was pared by 6 bases and J by 5 bases, with 10 bases of the junction left unmatched. Germline CDR1 SGHDT, CDR2 YYEEEE. The CDR3 has 14 residues. The CDR3 region has the DNA TGTGCCAGCACCTGGGGACAGGCGGTCCACGAGCAGTACTTC. Protein sequence: CASTWGQAVHEQYF.

V and J are TRBV28 and TRBJ2-2, with D perhaps assigned TRBD1 or TRBD2 (5 bases each). Germline V gene data show CDR1 as MDHEN and CDR2 as SYDVKM. Trimming cost V 3 bases and J 5 bases, with 13 bases left between them. This CDR3 region has 15 residues. The CDR3 loop is CASSFSRGPTGELFF. The CDR3 region has the DNA TGTGCCAGCAGTTTCTCTCGGGGCCCTACCGGGGAGCTGTTTTTT.

This clonotype was recorded a few times. This chain links TRBV12-3 or TRBV12-4 with TRBJ2-1, with D possibly being TRBD1 (5 bases). The CDR3 has 17 amino acids. V lost 1 base to trimming and J lost 0 bases, with 13 bases between them. CDR3 loop: CASSLGRQIRSYNEQFF. The CDR3 DNA sequence: TGTGCCAGCAGTTTAGGTCGACAGATCCGCTCCTACAATGAGCAGTTCTTC.

This clonotype was counted only a few times. The V call is TRBV3-1, the J call TRBJ1-2; D is unresolved. Deletions cut 2 bases from V and 4 bases from J, with 23 bases between. Germline-derived CDR1 and CDR2 are LGHDT and YNNKEL (reference sequence). The CDR3 has 18 amino acids. CDR3 in amino acids: CASSQMTAEDRVGYGYTF. In DNA, the CDR3 is TGTGCCAGCAGCCAAATGACCGCAGAGGATCGAGTGGGCTATGGCTACACCTTC.

The sample holds a few counts of this clonotype. V and J are TRBV28 and TRBJ1-2; TRBD1 is a possible D gene (6 bases). From germline, CDR1 is MDHEN and CDR2 SYDVKM. Deletions cut 2 bases from V and 8 bases from J, with 15 bases between. The CDR3 is 14 amino acids. The CDR3 DNA is TGTGCCAGCAGTTTAGCAGGGGTTGTGTGGGGCTACACCTTC. The encoded protein is CASSLAGVVWGYTF.

This chain uses TRBV3-1 with TRBJ1-2, with D unresolved. Per the germline V gene, CDR1 is LGHDT and CDR2 is YNNKEL (reference sequence). The CDR3 length is 15 residues. The V end was cut by 0 bases, the J end by 4 bases, with 12 bases between. The CDR3 DNA is TGTGCCAGCAGCCAAGATAGGTCCACCATCTATGGCTACACCTTC. It yields the protein CASSQDRSTIYGYTF. Supplemented by reference TRBV3-1 and TRBJ1-2, the full variable domain reads DTAVSQTPKYLVTQMGNDKSIKCEQNLGHDTMYWYKQDSKKFLKIMFSYNNKELIINETVPNRFSPKSPDKAHLNLHINSLELGDSAVYFCASSQDRSTIYGYTFGSGTRLTVV.

The chain recombines TRBV28 with TRBJ2-1; TRBD1 agrees at 8 bases. V shed 0 bases and J 13 bases; nucleotides not matched to a gene: 14. Germline V gene lookup returns CDR1 MDHEN and CDR2 SYDVKM. The CDR3 length is 16 residues. The CDR3 spells CASSLWGLTGEEIQFF. CDR3 DNA: TGTGCCAGCAGTTTATGGGGGCTGACAGGGGAAGAGATCCAGTTCTTC.

This clonotype showed up many times. A read error may produce the germline difference seen at one junction end. V and J are TRBV5-1 and TRBJ2-3; TRBD2 matches 7 bases. CDR3 length equals 13 residues. The V gene's germline CDR1 is SGHRS and CDR2 YFSETQ. The CDR3 nucleotides are TGTGCCAGCAGCTTAGGACTAGCAGATACGCAGTATTTT. Protein sequence: CASSLGLADTQYF.

At least ten counts were recorded for this clonotype. This chain joins TRBV4-1 and TRBJ2-3; TRBD1 aligns across 9 bases. With 1 base clipped from V and 5 bases from J, the junction kept 1 base outside the gene matches. Germline CDR1 is MGHRA and CDR2 is YSYEKL. The CDR3 runs 14 residues. The CDR3 loop is CASSQGQGEDTQYF. DNA for the CDR3: TGCGCCAGCAGCCAAGGACAGGGGGAAGATACGCAGTATTTT.

This clonotype was seen more than once but under ten times. This sequence joins TRBV20-1 and TRBJ1-2; D unclear. CDR3 length: 11 amino acids. V gave up 0 bases and J gave up 4 bases, with 3 bases separating them. Germline values: CDR1 DFQATT, CDR2 SNEGSKA (reference sequence). Here the CDR3 DNA reads TGCAGTGCTAGAGAGGCCTATGGCTACACCTTC. Translating gives CSAREAYGYTF.

The chain recombines TRBV3-1 with TRBJ1-5; no reliable D call. The germline V gene encodes CDR1 LGHDT and CDR2 YNNKEL (reference sequence). V shed 2 bases and J shed 0 bases, with 14 bases lying between them. This CDR3 has 17 amino acids. CDR3 sequence reads: CASSQIPRVYSNQPQHF. CDR3 sequence (DNA): TGTGCCAGCAGCCAAATCCCCCGGGTATATAGCAATCAGCCCCAGCATTTT.

This clonotype was counted many times. This sequence joins TRBV2 and TRBJ2-7; 7 nucleotides match TRBD2. V was clipped by 4 bases and J by 4 bases; unmatched bases: 7. Per the germline V gene, CDR1 is SNHLY and CDR2 is FYNNEI. CDR3 size: 14 residues. The CDR3 protein is CASSVNGRRYEQYF. The CDR3 region has the DNA TGTGCCAGCAGTGTGAACGGGAGGAGGTACGAGCAGTACTTC.